The entry that follows covers one T cell receptor beta chain sequence. Antigen specificity is unknown. The libraries were made with immunoSEQ version 4 in survey mode. Here immunoSEQ multiplex PCR was the method, and the copy in TCRdb shows in-frame clones only, minus some. The sample gives over 30,000 clones, 80% to 85% of which show up once; around 0.88% is in the top ten. These data come from a study of persistence of HIV-infected CD4 T cells. Overlapping HIV-1 Gag 15-mer peptides at 0.95 to 1 ug per peptide per mL were used. CD40L/CD69 double-negative CD45RO-high memory CD4+ T cells were collected. Stimulated PBMCs had first been depleted of CD8+ T cells. J lost 7 bases, V lost 3 bases, and 8 bases had no gene match. This CDR3 contains 14 residues. CDR1 is LNHNV and CDR2 is YYDKDF in the germline V gene (reference sequence).

The V call is TRBV15, the J call TRBJ1-1, with TRBD1 identical over 7 bases. The sequences come from cultured CD4+ T cells from PBMCs, collected from a patient who received antiretroviral therapy. The receptor was derived from an adult with HIV. The donor label of this sample is uncertain. The CDR3 spells CATSSRGDSLEAFF. In nucleotides, the CDR3 is TGTGCCACCAGCAGTAGGGGGGACAGCCTTGAAGCTTTCTTT.